The 29 T cell receptor beta chains given below trace back to one sample, sequenced in a study of T-cell reconstitution after alpha-beta-depleted transplantation in children (TCRdb year 2016). According to the study, the label for this sample's treatment or condition signals: allogeneic hematopoietic cell transplantation with graft depleted of TCRalphabeta T cells and CD19 B cells. Library generation was performed with PCR. TCRdb names Illumina HiSeq 2500 as the instrument used. TCR libraries were prepared with molecular barcoding, using unique molecular identifiers to normalize TCRbeta repertoire quantification. Using fastp trimming at Q25 and MiXCR clonotype assembly, TCRdb reanalyzed the public sequencing data and kept in-frame beta chains. Each record represents a unique CDR3 protein, reported with the most common genes and DNA among its rows. The sample table holds approximately 500,000 distinct CDR3 sequences, of which under 12% were seen once. In total, the top ten clones hold just over 2% of the sample.

The sequences come from PBMCs, collected before TCRalphabeta/CD19-depleted stem cell transplant. Receptor source: a child younger than 10 with inherited bone marrow failure, due to receive a stem cell transplant.

The table lists this clonotype with many counts. The chain has TRBV7-8 and TRBJ1-5, with 7 bases fitting TRBD1. V lost 0 bases and J lost 4; bases outside the gene matches: 3. The germline V gene encodes CDR1 SGHVS and CDR2 FQNEAQ. The CDR3 runs to 15 residues. CDR3 residues: CASSLATGRNQPQHF. CDR3 in DNA: TGTGCCAGCAGCTTAGCGACAGGGCGGAATCAGCCCCAGCATTTT. Drawing the rest from reference TRBV7-8 and TRBJ1-5, the complete variable domain is GAGVSQSPRYKVAKRGQDVALRCDPISGHVSLFWYQQALGQGPEFLTYFQNEAQLDKSGLPSDRFFAERPEGSVSTLKIQRTQQEDSAVYLCASSLATGRNQPQHFGDGTRLSIL.

This clonotype appeared a single time. A much larger clone lies a single base off, so this may be a read error. The genes are TRBV28 and TRBJ1-2, with D unclear. With 8 bases removed from V and 8 bases from J, the gap between germline ends came to 9 bases. The CDR3 is made up of 10 amino acids. The germline CDR1 and CDR2 sequences are MDHEN and SYDVKM. The CDR3 DNA reads as TGTGCCAGCTGTTCAGAAGGCTACACCTTC. It specifies CASCSEGYTF.

The sample holds many counts of this clonotype. V and J are TRBV12-3 or TRBV12-4 and TRBJ2-7; D is unclear. Trimming took off 3 bases at V and 2 bases at J, with 8 bases between the two ends. CDR3 length: 13 residues. CDR3 coding DNA: TGTGCCAGCAGTTTCGGCAGAACCTACGAGCAGTACTTC. Translating it yields CASSFGRTYEQYF.

This clonotype was seen many times. This chain joins TRBV6-1 and TRBJ2-2; TRBD2 aligns across 8 bases. The CDR3 totals 14 residues. Germline assignment: CDR1 MNHNS and CDR2 SASEGT. The J segment lost 5 bases and the V segment lost 7 bases, leaving 6 bases of the junction unmatched. The CDR3 DNA is TGTGCCAGCACTGACAAGCGGGAGACCGGGGAGCTGTTTTTT. This translates into CASTDKRETGELFF.

A single count supports this clonotype. One end of the junction does not line up with germline, which may come from a read error. The V gene is TRBV7-2, the J gene TRBJ2-1, with D maybe TRBD1 (5 bases). CDR3 size: 16 residues. CDR1 is SGHTA and CDR2 is FQGNSA in the germline V gene. The CDR3 DNA reads TGTGCCAGCAGCTCGAGTACAGACAGCTCCTACAATGAGCGGTTCTTC. Its protein product is CASSSSTDSSYNERFF.

At least ten counts were recorded for this clonotype. The J gene is TRBJ1-6, the V gene TRBV24-1; TRBD1 is a possible D gene (6 bases). CDR3 length: 15 residues. Germline values: CDR1 KGHDR, CDR2 SFDVKD. V lost 3 bases, J lost 7 bases, and 12 bases lay in between. CDR3 DNA: TGTGCCACCAGTGATGGGACAAGGGGAAATTCACCCCTCCACTTT. This translates into CATSDGTRGNSPLHF.

This clonotype was observed a handful of times. This sequence joins TRBV20-1 and TRBJ2-2; TRBD2 matches 13 bases. This CDR3 spans 19 amino acids. Losses at the gene ends were 6 bases for V and 1 base for J; bases not matched to a gene: 14. CDR1 and CDR2 from the germline V gene are DFQATT and SNEGSKA (reference sequence). CDR3 coding DNA: TGCAGTGCCTCTGACCCGGGACTAGCGGGAAGGTGGAACACCGGGGAGCTGTTTTTT. Translated: CSASDPGLAGRWNTGELFF.

There are many counts of this clonotype. The CDR3 sequence is CASSTPSYRQGNYGYTF. The CDR3 DNA sequence: TGTGCCAGCAGCACACCCTCCTACCGACAGGGCAACTATGGCTACACCTTC. The V call is TRBV28, the J call TRBJ1-2, with 7 bases fitting TRBD1. With V trimmed by 6 bases and J by 2 bases, 15 bases remained unmatched. The length of the CDR3 is 17 residues. Germline CDR1 and CDR2: MDHEN and SYDVKM.

This clonotype was counted ten times or more. This chain joins TRBV9 and TRBJ2-6; D might be TRBD1 or TRBD2, each matching 6 bases. V lost 6 bases to trimming and J lost 0 bases, with 22 bases between them. CDR3 length: 19 residues. The germline CDR1 and CDR2 sequences are SGDLS and YYNGEE. The CDR3 sequence: CASTQFGGRGYSGANVLTF. The CDR3 DNA reads TGTGCCAGCACTCAATTCGGGGGAAGGGGGTACTCTGGGGCCAACGTCCTGACTTTC.

This clonotype appeared many times. CDR3 loop: CASSFRLLHEQYF. CDR3 coding DNA: TGTGCCAGCAGTTTTAGGTTGCTCCACGAGCAGTACTTC. This chain connects TRBV27 to TRBJ2-7, with D unresolved. The CDR3 extends over 13 amino acids. V gave up 3 bases and J gave up 5 bases, with 11 bases separating them. In germline, CDR1 is MNHEY, CDR2 SMNVEV (reference sequence).

In regard to this clonotype: A much larger clone differs by one base, so this may be a read error. The chain employs TRBV4-3 and TRBJ2-7; possible D gene TRBD2, 7 bases. This CDR3 has 14 amino acids. CDR1 and CDR2 from the germline V gene are LGHNA and YSLEER. Here the CDR3 reads CASSQVGGGYEEYF. The CDR3, as DNA: TGCGCCAGCAGCCAAGTTGGGGGGGGCTACGAGGAGTACTTC.

This clonotype was counted at least ten times. The rearrangement uses TRBV20-1 and TRBJ2-2, with D perhaps matching TRBD1 (6 bases). The V and J ends lost 2 bases and 0 bases respectively, with 10 bases between them. CDR3 length: 15 residues. Germline V gives CDR1 DFQATT, CDR2 SNEGSKA (reference sequence). CDR3 protein: CSARIRTANTGELFF. DNA for the CDR3: TGCAGTGCTAGAATCAGGACAGCGAACACCGGGGAGCTGTTTTTT.

The chain is built from TRBV20-1 and TRBJ1-5, with 7 bases matching TRBD1. Trimming cost V 4 bases and J 6 bases; bases outside gene matches: 9. This CDR3 comprises 14 residues. CDR1 and CDR2 (germline): DFQATT, SNEGSKA (reference sequence). In DNA, the CDR3 is TGCAGTGCTATGGGGACAGAAACGAGTCAGCCCCAGCATTTT. Translation gives CSAMGTETSQPQHF.

The chain employs TRBV13 and TRBJ2-1; D gene unclear. Germline V gives CDR1 PRHDT, CDR2 FYEKMQ (reference sequence). Trimming took 5 bases from V and 0 from J, leaving 14 bases between them. The CDR3 is 16 amino acids. The CDR3 region is CASSPPLASSYNEQFF. The CDR3 DNA reads TGTGCCAGCAGCCCACCACTGGCCAGCTCCTACAATGAGCAGTTCTTC. The full variable domain, with the rest looked up from reference TRBV13 and TRBJ2-1, is AAGVIQSPRHLIKEKRETATLKCYPIPRHDTVYWYQQGPGQDPQFLISFYEKMQSDKGSIPDRFSAQQFSDYHSELNMSSLELGDSALYFCASSPPLASSYNEQFFGPGTRLTVL.

This clonotype was detected ten times or more. The chain recombines TRBV7-9 with TRBJ2-5; 8 bases fit TRBD1. In germline, CDR1 is SEHNR, CDR2 FQNEAQ (reference sequence). V trimming: 5 bases; J trimming: 5 bases; junction bases outside the gene matches: 4. The length of the CDR3 is 13 residues. DNA for the CDR3: TGTGCCAGCAGCAGACAGGGGTCGGAGACCCAGTACTTC. Amino acids: CASSRQGSETQYF. Based on the CDR3 plus reference TRBV7-9 and TRBJ2-5, the full variable domain is DTGVSQNPRHKITKRGQNVTFRCDPISEHNRLYWYRQTLGQGPEFLTYFQNEAQLEKSRLLSDRFSAERPKGSFSTLEIQRTEQGDSAMYLCASSRQGSETQYFGPGTRLLVL.

This clonotype was counted many times. This chain connects TRBV7-2 to TRBJ2-7; D is ambiguous. CDR3 length equals 15 residues. The V end was cut by 1 base, the J end by 2 bases, with 12 bases between. CDR1 and CDR2 from the germline V gene are SGHTA and FQGNSA. CDR3 sequence: CASSLGFSSAYEQYF. The CDR3 nucleotides read TGTGCCAGCAGCTTAGGTTTTAGCAGCGCCTACGAGCAGTACTTC.

V gene TRBV25-1 combines with J gene TRBJ2-1, with D uncertain. The CDR3 is made up of 13 amino acids. V shed 6 bases and J shed 8 bases, with 14 bases lying between them. CDR1 and CDR2 from the germline V gene are MGHDK and SYGVNS. The CDR3 is CASSSRAGYEQFF. CDR3 nucleotides: TGTGCCAGCAGCAGCCGGGCTGGCTATGAGCAGTTCTTC.

At least ten counts were recorded for this clonotype. CDR3 nucleotide sequence: TGTGCCACCAGTGATTTGAAGGTGCAAAATGAGCAGTTCTTC. Residues: CATSDLKVQNEQFF. V is TRBV24-1 and J is TRBJ2-1; D gene uncertain. Germline-derived CDR1 and CDR2 are KGHDR and SFDVKD. Trimming took 0 bases from V and 7 from J, leaving 9 bases between them. The CDR3 is 14 amino acids.

A word on this clonotype: Germline is not matched at one junction end, which may reflect a read error. The CDR3 reads CASRDRNIYGYSF. In DNA form, the CDR3 reads TGTGCCAGCAGGGACAGAAACATCTATGGCTACTCCTTC. This chain connects TRBV27 to TRBJ1-2; perhaps TRBD1 as D (6 bases). In germline, CDR1 is MNHEY, CDR2 SMNVEV (reference sequence). The CDR3 runs to 13 residues.

In its sample, this clonotype was seen many times. This CDR3 reads CASSGTGVNQPQHF. In nucleotides, the CDR3 is TGTGCCAGCAGTGGGACAGGGGTCAATCAGCCCCAGCATTTT. V is TRBV28 and J is TRBJ1-5; 10 bases agree with TRBD1. V trimming: 5 bases; J trimming: 3 bases; junction bases outside the gene matches: 1. The CDR3 runs 14 residues. Germline V gives CDR1 MDHEN, CDR2 SYDVKM.

The chain joins TRBV25-1 to TRBJ2-1; D not certain. The V gene lost 5 bases and the J gene lost 9 bases, with 11 bases spanning the gap. Germline V gene sequence: CDR1 MGHDK, CDR2 SYGVNS. The CDR3 spans 12 residues. The CDR3 loop is CASSLLGPEQFF. The CDR3 DNA reads TGTGCCAGCAGTCTCCTAGGGCCTGAGCAGTTCTTC. Filled out from reference TRBV25-1 and TRBJ2-1, the complete variable domain reads EADIYQTPRYLVIGTGKKITLECSQTMGHDKMYWYQQDPGMELHLIHYSYGVNSTEKGDLSSESTVSRIRTEHFPLTLESARPSHTSQYLCASSLLGPEQFFGPGTRLTVL.

This sequence joins TRBV6-1 and TRBJ2-3; 12 bases fit TRBD2. V dropped 8 bases and J dropped 4; count of bases not matched to a gene: 7. The germline V gene has CDR1 MNHNS and CDR2 SASEGT. This CDR3 is 15 amino acids long. The CDR3, as DNA: TGTGCCAGCTCACGACTAGCGGGAGACGCAGATACGCAGTATTTT. Its protein is CASSRLAGDADTQYF.

This clonotype was seen ten or more times. The chain couples TRBV3-1 to TRBJ2-3; 11 bases map to TRBD2. This CDR3 spans 18 amino acids. CDR1 LGHDT and CDR2 YNNKEL come from the germline V gene (reference sequence). V gave up 0 bases and J gave up 5 bases; unmatched junction bases: 10. The CDR3 nucleotides are TGTGCCAGCAGCCAAGATTCGTCTCTAGCGGGAGGCGGAGATACGCAGTATTTT. This encodes CASSQDSSLAGGGDTQYF.

Ten or more counts support this clonotype. The V gene is TRBV12-3 or TRBV12-4, the J gene TRBJ2-7; D call uncertain. The V end was cut by 3 bases, the J end by 7 bases, with 10 bases between. The CDR3 extends over 12 amino acids. The CDR3 region has the DNA TGTGCCAGCAGTTTGCCCTACCGGGAGCAGTACTTC. It codes for CASSLPYREQYF.

Many counts were recorded for this clonotype. This chain connects TRBV27 to TRBJ1-1; D perhaps matches TRBD1 (6 bases). With 2 bases removed from V and 1 base from J, the gap between germline ends came to 14 bases. Germline CDR1 is MNHEY and CDR2 is SMNVEV (reference sequence). This CDR3 has 16 residues. The DNA for the CDR3 is TGTGCCAGCAGTTTAACAGGGAGTATCGCGAACACTGAAGCTTTCTTT. Translated: CASSLTGSIANTEAFF.

At least ten counts were recorded for this clonotype. V and J are TRBV10-2 and TRBJ2-7; D is undetermined. The germline gives CDR1 WSHSY, CDR2 SAAADI. V shed 3 bases and J shed 6 bases, with 12 bases lying between them. CDR3 size: 13 residues. As DNA, the CDR3 is TGCGCCAGCAGTGAAACTCCTGTCGGCGAGCAGTACTTC. Its protein is CASSETPVGEQYF.

This clonotype has a count of ten or more. V is TRBV20-1 and J is TRBJ2-1; 10 nucleotides align to TRBD2. This CDR3 spans 15 amino acids. Germline CDR1 DFQATT, CDR2 SNEGSKA (reference sequence). V shed 0 bases, J shed 4 bases, and the junction held 3 bases outside the gene matches. DNA for the CDR3: TGCAGTGCTAGAGAGAGGGGACTAGCGTACAATGAGCAGTTCTTC. This gives the protein CSARERGLAYNEQFF.

The chain couples TRBV4-3 to TRBJ2-7, with TRBD2 identical over 12 bases. J lost 7 bases, V lost 4 bases, and 8 bases had no gene match. Germline CDR1 LGHNA, CDR2 YSLEER. The CDR3 extends over 15 amino acids. The CDR3 region is CASSLRLAGEWEQYF. The CDR3 DNA is TGCGCCAGCAGCCTTCGACTAGCGGGAGAGTGGGAGCAGTACTTC.

This clonotype was recorded a few times. The chain couples TRBV10-3 to TRBJ2-7, with 10 bases identical to TRBD1. The CDR3 is made up of 17 amino acids. Trimming cost V 0 bases and J 6 bases; bases outside gene matches: 11. Germline values: CDR1 ENHRY, CDR2 SYGVKD. The CDR3 loop is CAISESHPGQGRIEQYF. CDR3 sequence (DNA): TGTGCCATCAGTGAGTCTCATCCGGGACAGGGGCGGATCGAGCAGTACTTC.